Listed below are T cell receptor beta chains from one sample, sequenced in a study of CD8 T cells in Susac syndrome. TCRdb reprocessed the immunoSEQ multiplex PCR reads with MiXCR, giving one entry per CDR3 protein. The sample has under 350,000 distinct CDR3 sequences; just over 90% are singletons. Sequencing input: CD4+ T cells from PBMCs. Receptors were obtained from a human donor with multiple sclerosis. CDR3s include the opening cysteine and the closing phenylalanine or tryptophan. The D gene is left open where the match is weak. Clone size is stated in some rows and not others, as once, few, many or a class when expanded.

J gene: TRBJ1-1
D gene: NA
V gene: TRBV19
clone size: once
CDR3 DNA: TGTGCCAGTAGTATAGAGTCCAACAGTGTTGAAGCTTTCTTT
CDR3 protein: CASSIESNSVEAFF

J gene: TRBJ2-5
D gene: TRBD1
V gene: TRBV10-1
clone size: NA
CDR3 DNA: TGCGCCAGCAGCCCACAGGGGACCGAGACCCAGTACTTC
CDR3 protein: CASSPQGTETQYF

J gene: TRBJ2-7
D gene: NA
V gene: TRBV12-3/TRBV12-4
clone size: NA
CDR3 DNA: TGTGCCAGCAGTCTAGGCGGCTCCAGCTCCGAGCAGTACTTC
CDR3 protein: CASSLGGSSSEQYF

J gene: TRBJ2-7
D gene: NA
V gene: TRBV20-1
clone size: NA
CDR3 DNA: TGCAGTGCTAGAACGGACACCACCTACGAGCAGTACTTC
CDR3 protein: CSARTDTTYEQYF

J gene: TRBJ1-1
D gene: TRBD1
V gene: TRBV18
clone size: NA
CDR3 DNA: TGTGCCAGCTCACTTTCGGACAGGGGAGGTTCTGAAGCTTTCTTT
CDR3 protein: CASSLSDRGGSEAFF

J gene: TRBJ2-1
D gene: NA
V gene: TRBV5-1
clone size: NA
CDR3 DNA: TGCGCCAGCACATGGGACGTCACCTACAATGAGCAGTTCTTC
CDR3 protein: CASTWDVTYNEQFF

J gene: TRBJ1-5
D gene: TRBD1
V gene: TRBV28
clone size: NA
CDR3 DNA: TGTGCCAGCAGGGGAAGACAGGGGCCAGGCAATCAGCCCCAGCATTTT
CDR3 protein: CASRGRQGPGNQPQHF

J gene: TRBJ1-1
D gene: NA
V gene: TRBV2
clone size: NA
CDR3 DNA: TGTGCCAGCAGTGGGGCCTATGAGGGGCTGGCTTTCTTT
CDR3 protein: CASSGAYEGLAFF

J gene: TRBJ2-2
D gene: NA
V gene: TRBV6-5
clone size: NA
CDR3 DNA: TGTGCCAGCAGTTGGGAGGGGGCAAAGACCGGGGAGCTGTTTTTT
CDR3 protein: CASSWEGAKTGELFF

J gene: TRBJ1-5
D gene: TRBD1
V gene: TRBV29-1
clone size: NA
CDR3 DNA: TGCAGCGTAGTCACAGGGGGTAGCAATCAGCCCCAGCATTTT
CDR3 protein: CSVVTGGSNQPQHF

J gene: TRBJ2-1
D gene: NA
V gene: TRBV7-2
clone size: NA
CDR3 DNA: TGTGCCAGCAGCTTAGAGCTGGGCAGGGGAGGGGGTGAGCAGTTCTTC
CDR3 protein: CASSLELGRGGGEQFF

J gene: TRBJ1-1
D gene: NA
V gene: TRBV11-1
clone size: few
CDR3 DNA: TGTGCCAGCAGCCCTCAGTACGGCACTGAGGCTTTCTTT
CDR3 protein: CASSPQYGTEAFF

J gene: TRBJ1-2
D gene: NA
V gene: TRBV6-5
clone size: few
CDR3 DNA: TGTGCCAGCAGTTACTCCCACGGATCTGCTAACTATGGCTACACCTTC
CDR3 protein: CASSYSHGSANYGYTF

J gene: TRBJ2-1
D gene: TRBD2
V gene: TRBV3-1
clone size: NA
CDR3 DNA: TGTGCCAGCAGCCTCACGGGACTAGCGGGGGTAAATGAGCAGTTCTTC
CDR3 protein: CASSLTGLAGVNEQFF

J gene: TRBJ1-1
D gene: TRBD1
V gene: TRBV12-3/TRBV12-4
clone size: NA
CDR3 DNA: TGTGCCAGCCGGAAGGGACAGTTGAACACTGAAGCTTTCTTT
CDR3 protein: CASRKGQLNTEAFF

J gene: TRBJ2-3
D gene: NA
V gene: TRBV7-6
clone size: NA
CDR3 DNA: TGTGCCAGCAGCCCCCGGACGGAGATTGACACAGATACGCAGTATTTT
CDR3 protein: CASSPRTEIDTDTQYF

J gene: TRBJ2-3
D gene: TRBD2
V gene: TRBV5-1
clone size: NA
CDR3 DNA: TGCGCCAGCAGCCCTGGACTAGCGGGACACACGCAGTATTTT
CDR3 protein: CASSPGLAGHTQYF

J gene: TRBJ2-5
D gene: TRBD1
V gene: TRBV29-1
clone size: NA
CDR3 DNA: TGCAGCGTAACCCGGACAGGGGCTCAAGAGACCCAGTACTTC
CDR3 protein: CSVTRTGAQETQYF

J gene: TRBJ1-1
D gene: NA
V gene: TRBV29-1
clone size: once
CDR3 DNA: TGCAGCGGCGGGCCAGAGAGAGGCACTGAAGCTTTCTTT
CDR3 protein: CSGGPERGTEAFF

J gene: TRBJ2-5
D gene: NA
V gene: TRBV30
clone size: NA
CDR3 DNA: TGTGCCAGAACTAGCCATTTACAAGAGACCCAGTACTTC
CDR3 protein: CARTSHLQETQYF

J gene: TRBJ1-2
D gene: NA
V gene: TRBV5-1
clone size: NA
CDR3 DNA: TGCGCCAGCAGCTTGTGGAGCGGGTATGGCTACACCTTC
CDR3 protein: CASSLWSGYGYTF

J gene: TRBJ2-7
D gene: TRBD2
V gene: TRBV20-1
clone size: NA
CDR3 DNA: TGCAGTGCTAGAGATCGGGGCGGGAGGGACTCCTACTCCTACGAGCAGTACTTC
CDR3 protein: CSARDRGGRDSYSYEQYF

J gene: TRBJ2-7
D gene: TRBD2
V gene: TRBV30
clone size: NA
CDR3 DNA: TGTGCCTGGGGACTAGTCTACGAGCAGTACTTC
CDR3 protein: CAWGLVYEQYF

J gene: TRBJ2-6
D gene: TRBD2
V gene: TRBV7-9
clone size: NA
CDR3 DNA: TGTGCCAGCAGCTTACGCCCTAGCGGGACCTCTGGGGCCAACGTCCTGACTTTC
CDR3 protein: CASSLRPSGTSGANVLTF

J gene: TRBJ2-7
D gene: NA
V gene: TRBV7-9
clone size: NA
CDR3 DNA: TGTGCCAGCTACTCGGGTCTAGAGGACGAGCAGTACTTC
CDR3 protein: CASYSGLEDEQYF

J gene: TRBJ2-1
D gene: TRBD2
V gene: TRBV6-2/TRBV6-3
clone size: NA
CDR3 DNA: TGTGCCAGCAGAACTATAGCGGGAGGGTCATACAATGAGCAGTTCTTC
CDR3 protein: CASRTIAGGSYNEQFF

J gene: TRBJ2-3
D gene: TRBD1
V gene: TRBV12-3/TRBV12-4
clone size: few
CDR3 DNA: TGTGCCAGCGGGGACAGGCGCACAGATACGCAGTATTTT
CDR3 protein: CASGDRRTDTQYF

J gene: TRBJ2-5
D gene: NA
V gene: TRBV24-1
clone size: once
CDR3 DNA: TGTGCCACCAGCAACTCTGCACTCCAAGAGACCCAGTACTTC
CDR3 protein: CATSNSALQETQYF

J gene: TRBJ2-5
D gene: TRBD2
V gene: TRBV5-1
clone size: once
CDR3 DNA: TGCGCCAGCAGCTCGGGTAGCGGGATGCAAGAGACCCAGTACTTC
CDR3 protein: CASSSGSGMQETQYF

J gene: TRBJ2-7
D gene: NA
V gene: TRBV5-1
clone size: NA
CDR3 DNA: TGCGCCAGCAGCTTGGGCCAGTACGAGAAGCAGTACTTC
CDR3 protein: CASSLGQYEKQYF

J gene: TRBJ2-5
D gene: NA
V gene: TRBV5-6
clone size: NA
CDR3 DNA: TGTGCCAGCAGCTTGGTGGGCGGCGGGATAGAGACCCAGTACTTC
CDR3 protein: CASSLVGGGIETQYF

J gene: TRBJ2-6
D gene: NA
V gene: TRBV6-5
clone size: NA
CDR3 DNA: TGTGCCAGCAGTCTTATGAGCCTCAACGTCCTGACTTTC
CDR3 protein: CASSLMSLNVLTF

J gene: TRBJ2-5
D gene: NA
V gene: TRBV14
clone size: NA
CDR3 DNA: TGTGCCAGCAGCCGCCTAAGGGGACAACAAGAGACCCAGTACTTC
CDR3 protein: CASSRLRGQQETQYF

J gene: TRBJ2-2
D gene: NA
V gene: TRBV6-5
clone size: NA
CDR3 DNA: TGTGCCAGCAGTTACGAAGGGGGCGGGGAGCTGTTTTTT
CDR3 protein: CASSYEGGGELFF

J gene: TRBJ1-2
D gene: NA
V gene: TRBV11-2
clone size: once
CDR3 DNA: TGTGCCAGCAGCTCGCCGGGAACCAGAAGCGGCTATGGCTACACCTTC
CDR3 protein: CASSSPGTRSGYGYTF

J gene: TRBJ2-1
D gene: TRBD1
V gene: TRBV7-6
clone size: NA
CDR3 DNA: TGTGCCAGCAGCTTAGGTAGACAGGGTCAGGACAATGAGCAGTTCTTC
CDR3 protein: CASSLGRQGQDNEQFF

J gene: TRBJ2-7
D gene: NA
V gene: TRBV5-1
clone size: NA
CDR3 DNA: TGCGCCAGCAGCTTGGCCTGGCGAGGTAGTCACGAGCAGTACTTC
CDR3 protein: CASSLAWRGSHEQYF